These 8 T cell receptor beta chains were all obtained from the same sample, sequenced in a study of identical twins. TCRdb fed the 5' RACE reads into MiXCR, producing one record per CDR3 protein. The sample holds around 490,000 distinct CDR3 sequences, roughly 13% seen once. The same sample was also studied in work on yellow fever vaccine responses in identical twins.

Sequenced material: CD4+ T cells sorted from blood. These receptors all stem from a woman in her late teens or twenties in good health.

This clonotype has just a few counts. The rearrangement uses TRBV5-1 and TRBJ1-6, with 10 positions matching TRBD1. The CDR3 consists of 17 residues. V was pared by 2 bases and J by 6 bases, with 8 bases of the junction left unmatched. The germline V gene encodes CDR1 SGHRS and CDR2 YFSETQ. CDR3 residues: CASSFRTGQGINSPLHF. DNA of the CDR3: TGCGCCAGCAGCTTCAGAACGGGACAGGGGATTAATTCACCCCTCCACTTT.

In this sample, this clonotype turned up many times. This chain links TRBV6-5 with TRBJ2-2; the match to TRBD2 covers 9 bases. In germline, CDR1 is MNHEY, CDR2 SVGAGI. The CDR3 runs 17 residues. V lost 0 bases, J lost 1 base, and 3 bases stayed unmatched. The CDR3, as DNA: TGTGCCAGCAGTTACTCCGCTAGCGGGATGAACACCGGGGAGCTGTTTTTT. Amino acids: CASSYSASGMNTGELFF.

This chain connects TRBV29-1 to TRBJ2-7; D not certain. Germline lookup yields CDR1 SQVTM and CDR2 ANQGSEA. This CDR3 has 13 amino acids. The V end lost 8 bases, the J end lost 2 bases, and 16 bases lay between the germline ends. CDR3 sequence (DNA): TGCAGCACGATAAACCCCCCAACCTACGAGCAGTACTTC. Amino acid sequence: CSTINPPTYEQYF.

The CDR3 sequence: CASSLRRDGGDTQYF. The CDR3 coding sequence is TGTGCCAGCAGCCTAAGGAGGGACGGAGGAGATACGCAGTATTTT. The chain combines TRBV7-9 with TRBJ2-3, with a possible D match to TRBD2 (6 bases). Germline CDR1 reads SEHNR; CDR2 reads FQNEAQ (reference sequence). Trimming cost V 5 bases and J 5 bases, with 17 bases left between them. This CDR3 comprises 15 residues.

The chain employs TRBV2 and TRBJ2-7; TRBD2 might be the D (6 bases). V shed 4 bases and J shed 4 bases, with 20 bases lying between them. Germline values: CDR1 SNHLY, CDR2 FYNNEI. CDR3 length: 16 residues. CDR3 sequence (DNA): TGTGCCAGCAGTGGACCGACCGGGACTGGACCTTACGAGCAGTACTTC. This translates into CASSGPTGTGPYEQYF. Drawing the rest from reference TRBV2 and TRBJ2-7, the complete variable domain is EPEVTQTPSHQVTQMGQEVILRCVPISNHLYFYWYRQILGQKVEFLVSFYNNEISEKSEIFDDQFSVERPDGSNFTLKIRSTKLEDSAMYFCASSGPTGTGPYEQYFGPGTRLTVT.

V is TRBV4-2 and J is TRBJ1-2; D might be TRBD1 (6 bases). The V gene lost 0 bases and the J gene lost 8 bases, with 16 bases spanning the gap. The CDR3 has 15 residues. CDR1 and CDR2 from the germline V gene are LGHNA and YNFKEQ. CDR3 DNA sequence: TGTGCCAGCAGCCAAGAGACAGGTGGGGCGGGAGGCTACACCTTC. This codes for CASSQETGGAGGYTF.

This clonotype was seen repeatedly, ten times or more. The genes are TRBV20-1 and TRBJ2-5, with D possibly being TRBD1 (5 bases). The germline gives CDR1 DFQATT, CDR2 SNEGSKA (reference sequence). This CDR3 comprises 15 residues. V lost 5 bases, J lost 1 base, and 17 bases lay in between. The CDR3 region is CSASPEGVFQETQYF. The CDR3 DNA follows: TGCAGTGCTTCACCCGAAGGGGTTTTCCAAGAGACCCAGTACTTC.

This clonotype has a handful of counts. The chain has TRBV30 and TRBJ2-7; TRBD1 or TRBD2 may be the D gene (6 bases each). Trimming removed 1 base from V and 2 bases from J, with 9 bases in between. This CDR3 has 13 amino acids. Germline values: CDR1 GTSNPN, CDR2 SVGIG (reference sequence). DNA for the CDR3: TGTGCCTGGAGTGACGGGGGCCCCTACGAGCAGTACTTC. It yields the protein CAWSDGGPYEQYF.